The next 29 T cell receptor beta chains were all read from a single sample in a study of graft-versus-host responses after intestinal transplantation. Measured with immunoSEQ multiplex PCR; TCRdb has only the in-frame clones, and not every one. The table includes about 89,000 clones, just over 90% detected once. These receptors lack a known antigen. The sequencing here drew on unstimulated CD8+ T cells sorted from spleen or lymph node cells, taken before intestinal transplant. The receptors were gathered from a human donor who received an intestinal transplant.

This chain uses TRBV15 with TRBJ2-3; 9 bases fit TRBD2. V lost 2 bases, J lost 5 bases, and 5 bases stayed unmatched. Germline V gives CDR1 LNHNV, CDR2 YYDKDF (reference sequence). CDR3 size: 15 residues. DNA of the CDR3: TGTGCCACCAGCAGATTCGCTAGCGGGGAAGATACGCAGTATTTT. Its translation: CATSRFASGEDTQYF. The variable domain in full, completed from reference TRBV15 and TRBJ2-3, reads DAMVIQNPRYQVTQFGKPVTLSCSQTLNHNVMYWYQQKSSQAPKLLFHYYDKDFNNEADTPDNFQSRRPNTSFCFLDIRSPGLGDTAMYLCATSRFASGEDTQYFGPGTRLTVL.

This chain joins TRBV7-9 and TRBJ1-1, with 7 nucleotides matching TRBD1. CDR3 size: 15 residues. Germline V gives CDR1 SEHNR, CDR2 FQNEAQ (reference sequence). The V segment lost 3 bases and the J segment 1 base; nucleotides outside the gene matches: 5. The CDR3 reads CASSFPGGTNTEAFF. For the CDR3, the DNA is TGTGCCAGCAGCTTTCCAGGGGGAACGAACACTGAAGCTTTCTTT.

This rearrangement joins TRBV4-3 to TRBJ2-1; D unclear. Per the germline V gene, CDR1 is LGHNA and CDR2 is YSLEER. Trimming stripped 0 bases from V and 2 bases from J, with 14 bases between. The CDR3 has 17 residues. CDR3 loop: CASSQDLLTPTYNEQFF. DNA for the CDR3: TGCGCCAGCAGCCAAGATCTTTTGACTCCTACCTACAATGAGCAGTTCTTC.

This chain connects TRBV4-3 to TRBJ2-7; no clear D gene. The V and J ends lost 0 bases and 0 bases respectively, with 9 bases between them. The CDR3 extends over 15 amino acids. Looked up from germline, CDR1 is LGHNA and CDR2 is YSLEER. The DNA of the CDR3 is TGCGCCAGCAGCCAAGATCGTGGCACCTCCTACGAGCAGTACTTC. Translation: CASSQDRGTSYEQYF.

This chain links TRBV6-6 with TRBJ1-6; TRBD1 matches at 10 bases. The ends lost 2 bases at V and 5 bases at J; junction bases unmatched: 3. This CDR3 comprises 16 residues. The V gene's germline CDR1 is MNHNY and CDR2 SVGAGI (reference sequence). The CDR3 DNA follows: TGTGCCAGCAGTTACGGGACAGGGGAGAATAATTCACCCCTCCACTTT. This encodes CASSYGTGENNSPLHF.

As to this clone: The junction departs from the called germline gene at one end, perhaps through a read error. This chain uses TRBV7-8 with TRBJ2-1; D is uncertain. This CDR3 spans 15 amino acids. The germline CDR1 and CDR2 sequences are SGHVS and FQNEAQ. CDR3 DNA: TGTGCCAGCAGTTTAGAATGGAGCTCCTACAATGAGCAGTTCTTC. Translation gives CASSLEWSSYNEQFF.

The V and J genes are TRBV11-2 and TRBJ1-1; 7 bases map to TRBD1. Germline loops: CDR1 SGHAT, CDR2 FQNNGV. V lost 4 bases to trimming and J lost 1 base; unmatched junction nucleotides: 6. This CDR3 is built from 15 residues. CDR3 sequence (DNA): TGTGCCAGCAGCTCCCGAGGACAGGAGAACACTGAAGCTTTCTTT. This translates into CASSSRGQENTEAFF.

The gene calls are TRBV2 and TRBJ2-3, with 10 bases that match TRBD2. The germline V gene has CDR1 SNHLY and CDR2 FYNNEI. J lost 2 bases, V lost 0 bases, and 5 bases had no gene match. This CDR3 has 17 amino acids. This CDR3 reads CASSEALAGGLTDTQYF. The CDR3 coding sequence is TGTGCCAGCAGTGAAGCTTTAGCGGGGGGCCTCACAGATACGCAGTATTTT. The entire variable domain, with the rest obtained from reference TRBV2 and TRBJ2-3, is as follows: EPEVTQTPSHQVTQMGQEVILRCVPISNHLYFYWYRQILGQKVEFLVSFYNNEISEKSEIFDDQFSVERPDGSNFTLKIRSTKLEDSAMYFCASSEALAGGLTDTQYFGPGTRLTVL.

The chain carries TRBV30 and TRBJ2-2, with TRBD1 matching over 8 bases. The ends lost 8 bases at V and 4 bases at J; junction bases unmatched: 3. This CDR3 region has 12 residues. Per the germline V gene, CDR1 is GTSNPN and CDR2 is SVGIG (reference sequence). CDR3 in DNA: TGTGCCGGCGGGACAGGCACCGGGGAGCTGTTTTTT. This codes for CAGGTGTGELFF.

This rearrangement joins TRBV11-2 to TRBJ1-4; D is possibly TRBD1 (6 bases). Germline V CDR1 and CDR2: SGHAT, FQNNGV. V dropped 5 bases and J dropped 4 bases, with 23 bases sitting between them. The CDR3 runs to 18 residues. Written as DNA, the CDR3 is TGTGCCAGCAGCCCCCTAGGCACAGGGATGCTCGGTAATGAAAAACTGTTTTTT. It is translated as CASSPLGTGMLGNEKLFF.

This rearrangement joins TRBV21-1 to TRBJ2-5; the table names TRBD1, a call not compared with the DNA. TRBV21-1 is recorded as a pseudogene. This CDR3 contains 14 residues. CDR3 nucleotide sequence: TGTGCCAGCAGCAAAGCGCTAGGGGAAGAGACCCAGTACTTC. This codes for CASSKALGEETQYF.

The genes are TRBV5-1 and TRBJ1-2, with 8 bases fitting TRBD1. This CDR3 has 16 amino acids. V trimming: 2 bases; J trimming: 5 bases; junction bases outside the gene matches: 11. Per the germline V gene, CDR1 is SGHRS and CDR2 is YFSETQ. CDR3 residues: CASSFRSPGQEYGYTF. Here the CDR3 DNA reads TGCGCCAGCAGCTTTCGTTCCCCGGGACAGGAGTATGGCTACACCTTC.

The genes are TRBV21-1 and TRBJ2-3; TRBD2, as called in the table, went unchecked against the DNA. TRBV21-1 is described as a pseudogene. CDR3 length equals 18 residues. The CDR3, as DNA: TGTGCCAGCAGCCCGAGCCACCAGCGGGGGGGCATCACAGATACGCAGTATTTT. As protein: CASSPSHQRGGITDTQYF.

The chain combines TRBV10-2 with TRBJ1-1, with no clear D. V dropped 7 bases and J dropped 1 base, with 4 bases sitting between them. The CDR3 consists of 11 residues. The V gene's germline CDR1 is WSHSY and CDR2 SAAADI. The CDR3 bases are TGCGCCAGCACAGGGAACACTGAAGCTTTCTTT. Amino acids: CASTGNTEAFF.

This clone was seen only once. The J gene is TRBJ1-1, the V gene TRBV4-1; D is possibly TRBD1 (5 bases). The length of the CDR3 is 16 residues. CDR1 is MGHRA and CDR2 is YSYEKL in the germline V gene. Trimming removed 0 bases at V and 4 bases at J, with 15 bases between. The CDR3 is CASSQEGAGRVTEAFF. The CDR3 bases are TGCGCCAGCAGCCAAGAAGGCGCAGGGAGGGTCACTGAAGCTTTCTTT.

This rearrangement joins TRBV27 to TRBJ1-1; TRBD1 aligns across 9 bases. Germline CDR1 MNHEY, CDR2 SMNVEV (reference sequence). The length of the CDR3 is 15 residues. V trimming: 8 bases; J trimming: 1 base; junction bases outside the gene matches: 8. The CDR3 DNA sequence: TGTGCCAGCTATGCCCCGGGACAGGGGAACACTGAAGCTTTCTTT. As protein: CASYAPGQGNTEAFF.

The rearrangement links TRBV10-2 to TRBJ2-7; D might be TRBD1 (5 bases). The CDR3 spans 15 residues. Germline V CDR1 and CDR2: WSHSY, SAAADI. The V gene lost 6 bases and the J gene lost 1 base, with 16 bases spanning the gap. The chain's CDR3 is CASSQDTGPSYEQYF. The CDR3 DNA follows: TGCGCCAGCAGCCAAGATACAGGACCGTCCTACGAGCAGTACTTC.

The genes are TRBV7-6 and TRBJ1-1; possibly TRBD1 for D (6 bases). Germline V CDR1 and CDR2: SGHVS, FNYEAQ. V was cut by 1 base and J by 9 bases, with 9 bases left in between. The CDR3 consists of 12 residues. CDR3 DNA: TGTGCCAGCAGCTTAGATGGGGGCCAAGCTTTCTTT. Protein: CASSLDGGQAFF. The full variable domain, in which reference TRBV7-6 and TRBJ1-1 provide the parts outside the CDR3, is GAGVSQSPRYKVTKRGQDVALRCDPISGHVSLYWYRQALGQGPEFLTYFNYEAQQDKSGLPNDRFSAERPEGSISTLTIQRTEQRDSAMYRCASSLDGGQAFFGQGTRLTVV.

This clone showed up just once. The chain uses TRBV27 and TRBJ1-4; D is unresolved. Trimming removed 2 bases from V and 1 base from J, with 20 bases in between. Germline-derived CDR1 and CDR2 are MNHEY and SMNVEV (reference sequence). The CDR3 spans 19 residues. Here the CDR3 DNA reads TGTGCCAGCAGTTTAAGGGTGTCCGGGAGAGACCTAACTAATGAAAAACTGTTTTTT. Translating gives CASSLRVSGRDLTNEKLFF.

J is TRBJ1-5 and V is TRBV15; D is unclear. The germline V gene has CDR1 LNHNV and CDR2 YYDKDF (reference sequence). CDR3 length: 18 amino acids. V dropped 0 bases and J dropped 3 bases, with 18 bases sitting between them. This CDR3 is CATSRDTSIRENNQPQHF. In DNA, the CDR3 is TGTGCCACCAGCAGAGACACAAGTATACGGGAGAACAATCAGCCCCAGCATTTT.

The chain employs TRBV2 and TRBJ2-5; 9 bases map to TRBD2. The CDR3 runs 13 residues. From germline, CDR1 is SNHLY and CDR2 FYNNEI. V trimming: 7 bases; J trimming: 5 bases; junction bases outside the gene matches: 5. The CDR3 DNA sequence: TGTGCCAGCAACGGCGGGGGGGCGGAGACCCAGTACTTC. Translation: CASNGGGAETQYF.

Regarding this clone: Other nucleotide sequences from this sample produce the same CDR3. The chain employs TRBV4-3 and TRBJ2-7; 9 bases match TRBD1. CDR3 size: 14 residues. Germline V gives CDR1 LGHNA, CDR2 YSLEER. The V segment lost 4 bases and the J segment 4 bases; nucleotides outside the gene matches: 5. This chain's CDR3 is CASSPGQGEYEQYF. Written as DNA, the CDR3 is TGCGCCAGCAGCCCGGGACAGGGTGAATACGAGCAGTACTTC.

The V call is TRBV6-1, the J call TRBJ2-7, with D possibly being TRBD2 (6 bases). Germline-derived CDR1 and CDR2 are MNHNS and SASEGT. Trimming left V 2 bases short and J 2 bases short, with 7 bases between. The length of the CDR3 is 13 residues. The CDR3 is CASSEWGAYEQYF. CDR3 nucleotides: TGTGCCAGCAGTGAATGGGGGGCCTACGAGCAGTACTTC.

V is TRBV27 and J is TRBJ2-7, with D uncertain. This CDR3 region has 14 residues. Trimming cost V 2 bases and J 4 bases, with 12 bases left between them. The germline V gene has CDR1 MNHEY and CDR2 SMNVEV (reference sequence). This CDR3 is CASSLRGSIYEQYF. CDR3 coding DNA: TGTGCCAGCAGTTTACGCGGTTCCATTTACGAGCAGTACTTC.

This chain uses TRBV30 with TRBJ2-2, with D perhaps TRBD2 (5 bases). The V and J ends lost 4 bases and 7 bases respectively, with 13 bases between them. CDR3 size: 13 residues. Germline V gene lookup returns CDR1 GTSNPN and CDR2 SVGIG (reference sequence). In DNA, the CDR3 is TGTGCCTGGAAGTTCGGCGGGTTCGGGGAGCTGTTTTTT. Translated: CAWKFGGFGELFF.

The rearrangement uses TRBV9 and TRBJ2-1; D might be TRBD2 (5 bases). The CDR3 consists of 14 residues. Germline CDR1 and CDR2: SGDLS and YYNGEE. V dropped 2 bases and J dropped 6 bases, with 12 bases sitting between them. The CDR3, as DNA: TGTGCCAGCAGCGTCCGGGAAACGGGCAATGAGCAGTTCTTC. Translation gives CASSVRETGNEQFF.

CDR3 sequence reads: CASSLAPGTGVPGELFF. The CDR3 nucleotides are TGTGCCAGCAGCTTGGCACCCGGGACAGGGGTGCCCGGGGAGCTGTTTTTT. The chain recombines TRBV5-5 with TRBJ2-2; TRBD1 agrees at 10 bases. V dropped 0 bases and J dropped 6; count of bases not matched to a gene: 8. This CDR3 is 17 amino acids long. Germline V gene sequence: CDR1 SGHKS, CDR2 YYEKEE (reference sequence).

By proportion, this clone is medium-sized. The rearrangement uses TRBV7-9 and TRBJ1-1; D may be TRBD1 (5 bases). CDR1 is SEHNR, CDR2 FQNEAQ, per germline (reference sequence). V was trimmed by 6 bases and J by 2 bases, leaving 10 bases between them. The CDR3 is 13 amino acids. The CDR3 bases are TGTGCCAGCAGGTATACAGGTAACACTGAAGCTTTCTTT. Translated: CASRYTGNTEAFF.

The chain uses TRBV19 and TRBJ2-6; 7 bases line up with TRBD1. The CDR3 loop spans 14 amino acids. V trimming: 6 bases; J trimming: 6 bases; junction bases outside the gene matches: 5. Germline CDR1 and CDR2: LNHDA and SQIVND (reference sequence). The CDR3 nucleotides are TGTGCCAGTAGCCTAGGGGGCGCGGCCAACGTCCTGACTTTC. This gives the protein CASSLGGAANVLTF.